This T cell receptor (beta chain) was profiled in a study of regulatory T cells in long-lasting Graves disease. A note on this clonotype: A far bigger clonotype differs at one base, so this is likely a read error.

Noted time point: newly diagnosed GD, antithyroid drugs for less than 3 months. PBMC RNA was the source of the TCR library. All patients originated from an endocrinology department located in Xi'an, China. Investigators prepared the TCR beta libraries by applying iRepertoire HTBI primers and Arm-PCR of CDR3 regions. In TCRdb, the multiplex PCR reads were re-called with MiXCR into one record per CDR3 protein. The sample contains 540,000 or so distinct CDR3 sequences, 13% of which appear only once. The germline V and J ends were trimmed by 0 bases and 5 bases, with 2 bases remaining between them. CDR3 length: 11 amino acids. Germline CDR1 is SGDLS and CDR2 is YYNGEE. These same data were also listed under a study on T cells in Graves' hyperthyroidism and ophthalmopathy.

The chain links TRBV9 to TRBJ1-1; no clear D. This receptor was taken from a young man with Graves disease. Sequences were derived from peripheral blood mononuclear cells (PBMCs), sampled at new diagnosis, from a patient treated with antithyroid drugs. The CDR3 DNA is TGTGCCAGCAGCGTAGTTACTGAAGCTTTCTTT. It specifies CASSVVTEAFF.